One sample yielded the 13 T cell receptor beta chains listed below, sequenced in a study of blood T cell repertoires in COVID-19. The method was immunoSEQ multiplex PCR; TCRdb's version includes in-frame clones alone and lacks a portion of them. The sample yields roughly 240,000 clones, roughly 85% seen once. Sequenced: PBMCs or T cells enriched from blood (not recorded which). Receptors originate from a woman aged 50 to 65 with acute COVID-19.

The CDR3 nucleotides read TGTGCCAGCTCACCTTCGGGGGTACAAAATTCACCCCTCCACTTT. Protein product: CASSPSGVQNSPLHF. The chain couples TRBV18 to TRBJ1-6; a weak D match, TRBD1 (5 bases). Germline CDR1 KGHSH, CDR2 LQKENI. The CDR3 extends over 15 amino acids. V was cut by 3 bases and J by 7 bases, with 13 bases left in between. Drawing the rest from reference TRBV18 and TRBJ1-6, the complete variable domain is NAGVMQNPRHLVRRRGQEARLRCSPMKGHSHVYWYRQLPEEGLKFMVYLQKENIIDESGMPKERFSAEFPKEGPSILRIQQVVRGDSAAYFCASSPSGVQNSPLHFGNGTRLTVT.

In its sample, this clone was seen many times. The chain carries TRBV6-2 or TRBV6-3 and TRBJ2-7; D might be TRBD1 (5 bases). This CDR3 is 14 amino acids long. CDR1 and CDR2 from the germline V gene are MNHEY and SVGEGT. Trimming cost V 2 bases and J 2 bases, with 10 bases left between them. In nucleotides, the CDR3 is TGTGCCAGCAGTTACAGTGACAGACCCTACGAGCAGTACTTC. It specifies CASSYSDRPYEQYF.

In this sample, this clone turned up once. V gene TRBV4-1 combines with J gene TRBJ1-2; TRBD1 agrees at 8 bases. The length of the CDR3 is 15 residues. Germline CDR1 reads MGHRA; CDR2 reads YSYEKL. V shed 0 bases, J shed 6 bases, and the junction held 6 bases outside the gene matches. CDR3 residues: CASSQERQGANGYTF. In nucleotides, the CDR3 is TGCGCCAGCAGCCAAGAAAGGCAGGGGGCCAATGGCTACACCTTC.

CDR3 region: CASSRRQGYGYTF. The DNA for the CDR3 is TGTGCCAGCAGTAGAAGACAGGGGTATGGCTACACCTTC. This chain connects TRBV12-3 or TRBV12-4 to TRBJ1-2; 8 bases line up with TRBD1. Losses at the gene ends were 5 bases for V and 5 bases for J; bases not matched to a gene: 4. This CDR3 contains 13 residues.

The rearrangement links TRBV5-1 to TRBJ1-2, with TRBD1 matching over 8 bases. This CDR3 is built from 16 residues. Germline trimming cut 4 bases from V and 0 bases from J; bases unmatched to any gene: 8. The germline CDR1 and CDR2 sequences are SGHRS and YFSETQ. The CDR3 here is CASSPALQGANYGYTF. CDR3 bases: TGCGCCAGCAGCCCAGCGTTACAGGGGGCTAACTATGGCTACACCTTC.

The J gene is TRBJ2-1, the V gene TRBV11-2; 9 bases line up with TRBD1. Germline values: CDR1 SGHAT, CDR2 FQNNGV. Trimming took 5 bases from V and 5 from J; bases not matched to a gene: 7. The CDR3 totals 15 residues. The CDR3 reads CASSPGQGRDNEQFF. The CDR3 DNA reads as TGTGCCAGCAGCCCCGGACAGGGGAGGGACAATGAGCAGTTCTTC. The full variable domain, completed using reference TRBV11-2 and TRBJ2-1, is EAGVAQSPRYKIIEKRQSVAFWCNPISGHATLYWYQQILGQGPKLLIQFQNNGVVDDSQLPKDRFSAERLKGVDSTLKIQPAKLEDSAVYLCASSPGQGRDNEQFFGPGTRLTVL.

The chain links TRBV19 to TRBJ2-5, with TRBD1 matching 7 bases. Trimming took 3 bases from V and 4 from J; bases not matched to a gene: 8. The CDR3 contains 15 residues. In germline, CDR1 is LNHDA, CDR2 SQIVND (reference sequence). CDR3 nucleotide sequence: TGTGCCAGTAGTATCATCGGGGCAGGGGGAGAGACCCAGTACTTC. It encodes CASSIIGAGGETQYF. Full variable domain (outside the CDR3, taken from reference TRBV19 and TRBJ2-5): DGGITQSPKYLFRKEGQNVTLSCEQNLNHDAMYWYRQDPGQGLRLIYYSQIVNDFQKGDIAEGYSVSREKKESFPLTVTSAQKNPTAFYLCASSIIGAGGETQYFGPGTRLLVL.

This chain connects TRBV7-2 to TRBJ2-3; D ambiguous. The CDR3 covers 14 residues. CDR1 SGHTA and CDR2 FQGNSA come from the germline V gene. V lost 5 bases and J 2 bases, leaving 11 bases between the germline ends. Here the CDR3 DNA reads TGTGCCAGCAGCCCTACTCCTTTCACAGATACGCAGTATTTT. It specifies CASSPTPFTDTQYF.

The chain combines TRBV10-2 with TRBJ1-1, with 8 positions matching TRBD1. Germline trimming cut 8 bases from V and 5 bases from J; bases unmatched to any gene: 10. Germline CDR1 reads WSHSY; CDR2 reads SAAADI. The CDR3 totals 14 residues. CDR3 sequence reads: CASDRGQGGTEAFF. The CDR3 DNA follows: TGCGCCAGCGATCGAGGACAGGGAGGTACTGAAGCTTTCTTT.

The rearrangement joins TRBV7-9 to TRBJ1-4; 7 bases are a match to TRBD1. This CDR3 contains 15 residues. Per germline, CDR1 SEHNR and CDR2 FQNEAQ (reference sequence). V lost 6 bases and J lost 5; bases outside the gene matches: 9. CDR3 sequence (DNA): TGTGCCAGCAGTCTCGGGACAGCCGAGAATGAAAAACTGTTTTTT. It specifies CASSLGTAENEKLFF.

The chain carries TRBV9 and TRBJ1-5; maybe TRBD1 (5 bases). The CDR3 totals 14 residues. In germline, CDR1 is SGDLS, CDR2 YYNGEE. Trimming stripped 3 bases from V and 1 base from J, with 8 bases between. The CDR3 coding sequence is TGTGCCAGCAGCGCACAGGAGAGCAATCAGCCCCAGCATTTT. Protein sequence: CASSAQESNQPQHF.

This chain uses TRBV9 with TRBJ2-1, with D maybe TRBD1 (6 bases). The CDR3 runs 14 residues. V gave up 4 bases and J gave up 3 bases, with 11 bases separating them. Germline CDR1 reads SGDLS; CDR2 reads YYNGEE. CDR3 in amino acids: CASSLPDSYNEQFF. In nucleotides, the CDR3 is TGTGCCAGCAGCCTCCCGGACAGCTACAATGAGCAGTTCTTC.

The chain has TRBV7-2 and TRBJ2-5; TRBD2 might be the D (6 bases). The CDR3 runs to 15 residues. The V gene's germline CDR1 is SGHTA and CDR2 FQGNSA. Deletions cut 0 bases from V and 1 base from J, with 9 bases between. CDR3 nucleotides: TGTGCCAGCAGCTTAGCGCGGGGCAGCCAAGAGACCCAGTACTTC. Translated: CASSLARGSQETQYF.